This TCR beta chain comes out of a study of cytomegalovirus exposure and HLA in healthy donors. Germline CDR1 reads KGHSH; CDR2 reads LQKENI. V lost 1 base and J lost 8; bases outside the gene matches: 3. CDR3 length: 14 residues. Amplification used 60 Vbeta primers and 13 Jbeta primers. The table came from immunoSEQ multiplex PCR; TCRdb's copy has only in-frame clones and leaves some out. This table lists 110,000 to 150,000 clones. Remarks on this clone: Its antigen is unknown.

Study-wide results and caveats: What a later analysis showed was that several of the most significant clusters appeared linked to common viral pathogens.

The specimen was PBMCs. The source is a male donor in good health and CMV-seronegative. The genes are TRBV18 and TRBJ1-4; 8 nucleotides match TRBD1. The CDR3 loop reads CASSPRQGSEKLFF. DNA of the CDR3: TGTGCCAGCTCACCACGACAGGGGAGCGAAAAACTGTTTTTT.